A single sample gave rise to the 14 T cell receptor beta chains below, sequenced in a study of regulatory T cells in long-lasting Graves disease. Time point noted: persistent/refractory GD, antithyroid drugs over 5 years with positive TRAb. Extracted RNA from PBMCs served as the source of the TCR library. CDR3-region Arm-PCR and iRepertoire HTBI primers produced the TCR beta libraries. TCRdb processed the multiplex PCR reads anew with MiXCR; each CDR3 protein has one entry. The profile shows 300,000 to 350,000 distinct CDR3 sequences, around a fifth of them singletons. Sample: peripheral blood mononuclear cells (PBMCs), taken when the disease was refractory, from a patient treated with antithyroid drugs. The receptor set was obtained from a female donor with Graves disease.

The chain has TRBV5-1 and TRBJ1-5; D possibly corresponds to TRBD1 (6 bases). Germline-derived CDR1 and CDR2 are SGHRS and YFSETQ. This CDR3 has 13 amino acids. Trimming removed 7 bases at V and 6 bases at J, with 14 bases between. CDR3 nucleotides: TGCGCCAGCCGACAGGATGATGGTCAGCCCCAGCATTTT. Residues: CASRQDDGQPQHF.

This clonotype was seen repeatedly, ten times or more. The chain recombines TRBV19 with TRBJ1-5, with no clear D. The CDR3 loop spans 15 amino acids. Trimming shortened V by 1 base and J by 5 bases, and 12 bases separated the two germline ends. Germline loops: CDR1 LNHDA, CDR2 SQIVND (reference sequence). CDR3 coding DNA: TGTGCCAGTAGTATAGTGGGGTCGAGAGATCAGCCCCAGCATTTT. Protein sequence: CASSIVGSRDQPQHF. The entire variable domain, with the rest obtained from reference TRBV19 and TRBJ1-5, is as follows: DGGITQSPKYLFRKEGQNVTLSCEQNLNHDAMYWYRQDPGQGLRLIYYSQIVNDFQKGDIAEGYSVSREKKESFPLTVTSAQKNPTAFYLCASSIVGSRDQPQHFGDGTRLSIL.

This chain uses TRBV20-1 with TRBJ2-5, with D perhaps TRBD2 (5 bases). The V gene's germline CDR1 is DFQATT and CDR2 SNEGSKA (reference sequence). V shed 0 bases and J shed 5 bases, with 10 bases lying between them. This CDR3 contains 13 residues. CDR3 sequence (DNA): TGCAGTGCTAGAGAGGGAGTCCACGAGACCCAGTACTTC. As protein: CSAREGVHETQYF.

The J gene is TRBJ1-4, the V gene TRBV7-9; D gene uncertain. Per the germline V gene, CDR1 is SEHNR and CDR2 is FQNEAQ (reference sequence). V lost 3 bases and J 4 bases, leaving 12 bases between the germline ends. The CDR3 contains 15 residues. CDR3 coding DNA: TGTGCCAGCAGCTTCCCCCCCGGGCGTAATGAAAAACTGTTTTTT. Residues: CASSFPPGRNEKLFF.

This clonotype was picked up many times. The chain joins TRBV6-1 to TRBJ1-2, with 9 bases matching TRBD1. This CDR3 is 16 amino acids long. The germline V gene has CDR1 MNHNS and CDR2 SASEGT. Trimming cost V 7 bases and J 2 bases; bases outside gene matches: 11. The CDR3 region has the DNA TGTGCCAGCAATTCCCTTGTGGACAGGGGCAACTATGGCTACACCTTC. Protein: CASNSLVDRGNYGYTF.

This clonotype has ten or more counts. The DNA for the CDR3 is TGTGCCAGCAGGTGGACAGCGAACACTGAAGCTTTCTTT. It translates to CASRWTANTEAFF. This chain connects TRBV12-3 or TRBV12-4 to TRBJ1-1; a possible D gene is TRBD1 (6 bases). This CDR3 comprises 13 residues. The V gene lost 6 bases and the J gene lost 1 base, with 9 bases spanning the gap.

This clonotype was picked up many times. V usage is TRBV20-1 and J usage is TRBJ2-7; no clear D. This CDR3 has 14 residues. Deletions cut 1 base from V and 0 bases from J, with 10 bases between. CDR1 and CDR2 (germline): DFQATT, SNEGSKA (reference sequence). The CDR3 region is CSARADPSSYEQYF. In DNA, the CDR3 is TGCAGTGCTAGAGCCGATCCTAGCTCCTACGAGCAGTACTTC.

The chain couples TRBV10-3 to TRBJ2-1; D remains ambiguous. This CDR3 has 15 residues. The germline gives CDR1 ENHRY, CDR2 SYGVKD. Trimming left V 2 bases short and J 2 bases short, with 10 bases between. This CDR3 reads CAISEGDYAYNEQFF. Written as DNA, the CDR3 is TGTGCCATCAGTGAGGGTGATTATGCCTACAATGAGCAGTTCTTC.

The chain couples TRBV7-9 to TRBJ2-7; TRBD2 matches 13 bases. After removal of 5 bases from V and 2 bases from J, the junction contained 15 bases not matched to a gene. In germline, CDR1 is SEHNR, CDR2 FQNEAQ (reference sequence). There are 19 residues in the CDR3. The CDR3 spells CASSPGTSGIAPETYEQYF. In DNA form, the CDR3 reads TGTGCCAGCAGCCCCGGGACTAGCGGGATCGCCCCCGAAACCTACGAGCAGTACTTC.

This clonotype was recorded a few times. A much more abundant neighbour one base away suggests this may be a read error. The chain recombines TRBV11-2 with TRBJ1-2; perhaps TRBD1 as D (5 bases). Germline V CDR1 and CDR2: SGHAT, FQNNGV. There are 15 residues in the CDR3. Between the trimmed V and J ends, which lost 4 bases and 1 base, there was a span of 13 bases. CDR3 sequence reads: CASSSHGGSNYGYTF. Here the CDR3 DNA reads TGTGCCAGCAGCTCCCATGGGGGGAGTAACTATGGCTACACCTTC.

Comments on this clonotype: A much larger clone differs by one base, so this may be a read error. The CDR3 reads CASSQDRAGKETQYF. The CDR3, as DNA: TGTGCCAGCAGCCAAGATCGCGCAGGGAAAGAGACCCAGTACTTC. The V and J genes are TRBV3-1 and TRBJ2-5; D may be TRBD1 (5 bases). Germline V gene data show CDR1 as LGHDT and CDR2 as YNNKEL (reference sequence). V lost 0 bases and J 3 bases, leaving 11 bases between the germline ends. This CDR3 contains 15 residues.

This clonotype was observed at least ten times. The chain recombines TRBV12-3 or TRBV12-4 with TRBJ2-2, with 7 nucleotides matching TRBD2. After removal of 5 bases from V and 0 bases from J, the junction contained 3 bases not matched to a gene. The CDR3 is made up of 15 amino acids. The CDR3 sequence is CASSPGGTNTGELFF. The DNA of the CDR3 is TGTGCCAGCAGTCCGGGAGGAACGAACACCGGGGAGCTGTTTTTT.

As regards this clonotype: A read error may produce the germline difference seen at one junction end. The DNA for the CDR3 is TGCAGCGCTGAAATAGGGGGCGCCCCCTACGAGCAGTACTTC. Amino acid sequence: CSAEIGGAPYEQYF. The chain recombines TRBV29-1 with TRBJ2-7; 7 positions match TRBD1. The CDR3 has 14 residues. Per the germline V gene, CDR1 is SQVTM and CDR2 is ANQGSEA.

In DNA form, the CDR3 reads TGCGCCAGCAGCCCCTCCTGGGGGCGAACAGGGGGAGCCACTGAAGCTTTCTTT. Protein product: CASSPSWGRTGGATEAFF. The chain employs TRBV4-1 and TRBJ1-1; TRBD1 aligns across 8 bases. This CDR3 contains 18 residues. Germline trimming cut 4 bases from V and 4 bases from J; bases unmatched to any gene: 17. CDR1 and CDR2 from the germline V gene are MGHRA and YSYEKL.